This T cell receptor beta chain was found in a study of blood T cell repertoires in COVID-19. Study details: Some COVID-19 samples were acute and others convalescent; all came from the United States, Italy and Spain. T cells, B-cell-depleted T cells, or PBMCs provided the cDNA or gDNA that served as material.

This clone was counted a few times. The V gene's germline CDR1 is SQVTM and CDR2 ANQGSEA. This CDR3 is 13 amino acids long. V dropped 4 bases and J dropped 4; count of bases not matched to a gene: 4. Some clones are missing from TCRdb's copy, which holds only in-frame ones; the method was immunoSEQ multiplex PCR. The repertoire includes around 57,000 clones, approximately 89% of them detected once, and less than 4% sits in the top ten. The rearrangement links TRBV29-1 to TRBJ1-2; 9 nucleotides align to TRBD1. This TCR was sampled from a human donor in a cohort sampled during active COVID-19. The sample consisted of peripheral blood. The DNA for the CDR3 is TGCAGCGTTGGGGGGACAGGGTCCTATGGCTACACCTTC. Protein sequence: CSVGGTGSYGYTF.